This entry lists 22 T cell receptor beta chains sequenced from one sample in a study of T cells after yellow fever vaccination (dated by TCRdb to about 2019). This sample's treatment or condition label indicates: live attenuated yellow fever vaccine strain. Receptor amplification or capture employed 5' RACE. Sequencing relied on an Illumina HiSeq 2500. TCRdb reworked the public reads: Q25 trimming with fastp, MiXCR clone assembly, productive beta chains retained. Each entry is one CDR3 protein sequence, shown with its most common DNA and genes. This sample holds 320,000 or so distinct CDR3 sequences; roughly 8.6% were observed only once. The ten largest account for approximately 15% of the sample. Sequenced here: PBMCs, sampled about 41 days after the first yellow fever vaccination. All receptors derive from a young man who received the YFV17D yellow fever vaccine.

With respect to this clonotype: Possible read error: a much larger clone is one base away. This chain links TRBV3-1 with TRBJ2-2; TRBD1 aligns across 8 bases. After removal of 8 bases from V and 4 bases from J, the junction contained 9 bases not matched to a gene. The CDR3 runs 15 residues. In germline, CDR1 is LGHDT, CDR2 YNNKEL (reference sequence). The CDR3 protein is CASSPGGASTGELFF. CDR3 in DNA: TGTGCCAGCTCCCCAGGGGGCGCGAGCACCGGGGAGCTGTTTTTT.

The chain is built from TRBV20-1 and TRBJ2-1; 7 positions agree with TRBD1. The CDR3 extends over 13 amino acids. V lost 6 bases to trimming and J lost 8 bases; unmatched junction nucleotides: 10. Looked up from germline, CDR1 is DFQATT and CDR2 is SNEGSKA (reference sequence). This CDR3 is CSAKQGLVHEQFF. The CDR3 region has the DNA TGCAGTGCGAAACAGGGGCTTGTACATGAGCAGTTCTTC.

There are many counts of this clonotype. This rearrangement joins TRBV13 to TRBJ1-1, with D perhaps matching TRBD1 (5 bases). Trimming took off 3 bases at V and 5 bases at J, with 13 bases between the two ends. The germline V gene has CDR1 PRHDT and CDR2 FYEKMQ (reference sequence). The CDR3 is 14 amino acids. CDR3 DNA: TGTGCCAGCAGCTTTGGGGGAAGGAATACTGAAGCTTTCTTT. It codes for CASSFGGRNTEAFF.

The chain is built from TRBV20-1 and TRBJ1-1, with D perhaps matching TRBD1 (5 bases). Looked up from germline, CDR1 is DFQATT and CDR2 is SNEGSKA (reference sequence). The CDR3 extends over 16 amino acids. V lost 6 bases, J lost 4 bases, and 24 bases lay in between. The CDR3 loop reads CSAPHRGRSSGTEAFF. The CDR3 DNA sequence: TGCAGTGCGCCGCACCGGGGCCGATCTTCGGGCACTGAAGCTTTCTTT.

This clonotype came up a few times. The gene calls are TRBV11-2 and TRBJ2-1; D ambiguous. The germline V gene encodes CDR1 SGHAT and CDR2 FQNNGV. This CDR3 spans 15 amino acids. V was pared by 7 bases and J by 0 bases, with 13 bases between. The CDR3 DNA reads TGTGCCAGCACCGTGGATCCACGCTCCTACAATGAGCAGTTCTTC. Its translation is CASTVDPRSYNEQFF.

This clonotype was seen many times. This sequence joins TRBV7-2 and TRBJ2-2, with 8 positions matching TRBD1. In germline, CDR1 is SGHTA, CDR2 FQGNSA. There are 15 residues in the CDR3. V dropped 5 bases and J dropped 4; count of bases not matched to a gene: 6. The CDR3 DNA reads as TGTGCCAGCAGCCCCAGGGGGCGCGGCACCGGGGAGCTGTTTTTT. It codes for CASSPRGRGTGELFF. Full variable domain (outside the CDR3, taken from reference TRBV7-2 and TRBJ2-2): GAGVSQSPSNKVTEKGKDVELRCDPISGHTALYWYRQSLGQGLEFLIYFQGNSAPDKSGLPSDRFSAERTGGSVSTLTIQRTQQEDSAVYLCASSPRGRGTGELFFGEGSRLTVL.

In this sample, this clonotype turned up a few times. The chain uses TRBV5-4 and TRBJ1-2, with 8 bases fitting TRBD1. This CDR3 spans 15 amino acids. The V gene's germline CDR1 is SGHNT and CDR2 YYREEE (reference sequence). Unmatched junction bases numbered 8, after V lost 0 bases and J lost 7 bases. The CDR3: CASSLGLTGEFGYTF. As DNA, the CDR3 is TGTGCCAGCAGCTTGGGACTGACAGGGGAGTTTGGCTACACCTTC.

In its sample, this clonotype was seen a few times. CDR3: CASSGEGRQEKLFF. DNA of the CDR3: TGTGCCAGCAGTGGCGAAGGGCGGCAAGAAAAACTGTTTTTT. The V gene is TRBV12-3 or TRBV12-4, the J gene TRBJ1-4; D is ambiguous. CDR3 length equals 14 residues. The V end lost 5 bases, the J end lost 8 bases, and 15 bases lay between the germline ends.

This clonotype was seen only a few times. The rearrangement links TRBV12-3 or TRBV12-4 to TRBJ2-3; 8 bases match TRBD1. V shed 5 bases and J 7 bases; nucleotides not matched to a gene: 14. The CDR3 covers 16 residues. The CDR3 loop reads CASSPARRQGSHTQYF. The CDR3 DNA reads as TGTGCCAGCAGTCCGGCACGCCGACAGGGGTCGCATACGCAGTATTTT.

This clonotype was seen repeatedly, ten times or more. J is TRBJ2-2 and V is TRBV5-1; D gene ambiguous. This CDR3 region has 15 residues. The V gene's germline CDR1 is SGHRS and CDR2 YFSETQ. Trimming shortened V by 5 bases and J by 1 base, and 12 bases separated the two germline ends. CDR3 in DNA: TGCGCCAGCAGTCTGTGGGATGTGAACACCGGGGAGCTGTTTTTT. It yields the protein CASSLWDVNTGELFF.

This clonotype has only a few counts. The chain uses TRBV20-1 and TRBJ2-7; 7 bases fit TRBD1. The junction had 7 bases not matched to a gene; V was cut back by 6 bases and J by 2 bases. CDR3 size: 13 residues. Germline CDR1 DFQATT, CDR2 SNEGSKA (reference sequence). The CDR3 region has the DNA TGCAGTGCGCAGAGGCAGGGGGCCTACGAGCAGTACTTC. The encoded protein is CSAQRQGAYEQYF.

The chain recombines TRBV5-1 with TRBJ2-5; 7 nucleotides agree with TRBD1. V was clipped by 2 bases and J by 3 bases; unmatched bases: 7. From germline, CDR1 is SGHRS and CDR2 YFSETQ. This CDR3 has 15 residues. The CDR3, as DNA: TGCGCCAGCAGCTTTGGGACAGCAAATGAAGAGACCCAGTACTTC. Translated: CASSFGTANEETQYF.

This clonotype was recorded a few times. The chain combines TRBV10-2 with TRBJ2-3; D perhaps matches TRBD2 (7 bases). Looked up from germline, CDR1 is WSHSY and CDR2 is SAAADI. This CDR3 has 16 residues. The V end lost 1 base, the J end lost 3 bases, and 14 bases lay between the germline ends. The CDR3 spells CASSELGGAGTDTQYF. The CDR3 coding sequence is TGCGCCAGCAGTGAGTTGGGGGGGGCCGGTACAGATACGCAGTATTTT.

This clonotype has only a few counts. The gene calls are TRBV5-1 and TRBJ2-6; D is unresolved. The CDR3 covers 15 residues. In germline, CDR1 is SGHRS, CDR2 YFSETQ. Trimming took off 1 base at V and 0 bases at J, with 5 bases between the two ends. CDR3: CASSLSLSGANVLTF. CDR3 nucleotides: TGCGCCAGCAGCTTGTCTCTCTCTGGGGCCAACGTCCTGACTTTC.

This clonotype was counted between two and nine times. Here the CDR3 reads CSALSGDGLHYSTDTQYF. CDR3 nucleotides: TGCAGTGCTTTATCGGGAGACGGCCTTCATTATAGCACAGATACGCAGTATTTT. The V gene is TRBV20-1, the J gene TRBJ2-3, with a possible D match to TRBD2 (6 bases). Per germline, CDR1 DFQATT and CDR2 SNEGSKA (reference sequence). The CDR3 length is 18 residues. The V end was cut by 5 bases, the J end by 0 bases, with 24 bases between.

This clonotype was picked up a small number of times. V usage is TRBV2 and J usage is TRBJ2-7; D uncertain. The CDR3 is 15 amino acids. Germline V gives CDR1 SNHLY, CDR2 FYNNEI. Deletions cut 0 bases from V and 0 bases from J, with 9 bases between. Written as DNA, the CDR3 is TGTGCCAGCAGTGAAGCGGGCAGTCGCTCCTACGAGCAGTACGTC. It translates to CASSEAGSRSYEQYV.

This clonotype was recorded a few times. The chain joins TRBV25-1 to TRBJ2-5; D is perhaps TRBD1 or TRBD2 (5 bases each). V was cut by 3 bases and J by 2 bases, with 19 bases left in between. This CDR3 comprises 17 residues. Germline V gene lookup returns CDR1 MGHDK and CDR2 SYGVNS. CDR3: CASSEVGRTPQQETQYF. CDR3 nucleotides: TGTGCCAGCAGTGAGGTGGGACGGACACCCCAACAAGAGACCCAGTACTTC.

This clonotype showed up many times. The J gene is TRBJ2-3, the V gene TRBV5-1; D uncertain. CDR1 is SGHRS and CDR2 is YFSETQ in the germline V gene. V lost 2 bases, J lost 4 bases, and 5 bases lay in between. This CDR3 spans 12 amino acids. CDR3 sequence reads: CASSFGADTQYF. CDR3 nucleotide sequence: TGCGCCAGCAGCTTTGGGGCAGATACGCAGTATTTT.

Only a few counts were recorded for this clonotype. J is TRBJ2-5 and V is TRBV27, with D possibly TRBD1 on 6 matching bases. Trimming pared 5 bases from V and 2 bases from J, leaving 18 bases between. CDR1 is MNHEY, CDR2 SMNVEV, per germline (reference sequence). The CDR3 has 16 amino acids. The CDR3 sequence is CASSPIGQLTQETQYF. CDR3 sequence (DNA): TGTGCCAGCAGTCCAATCGGACAGCTCACTCAAGAGACCCAGTACTTC.

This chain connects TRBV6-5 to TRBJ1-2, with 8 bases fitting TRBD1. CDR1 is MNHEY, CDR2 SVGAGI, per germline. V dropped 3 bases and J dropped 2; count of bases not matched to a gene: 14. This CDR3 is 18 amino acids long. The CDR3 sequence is CASSYVANPGQANYGYTF. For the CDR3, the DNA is TGTGCCAGCAGTTATGTGGCCAACCCGGGACAGGCAAACTATGGCTACACCTTC.

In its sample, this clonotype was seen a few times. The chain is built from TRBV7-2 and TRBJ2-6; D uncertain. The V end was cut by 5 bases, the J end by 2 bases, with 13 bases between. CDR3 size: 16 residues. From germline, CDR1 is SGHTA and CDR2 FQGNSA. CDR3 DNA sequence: TGTGCCAGCAGCACCCAACCCGGGCCTGGGGCCAACGTCCTGACTTTC. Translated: CASSTQPGPGANVLTF.

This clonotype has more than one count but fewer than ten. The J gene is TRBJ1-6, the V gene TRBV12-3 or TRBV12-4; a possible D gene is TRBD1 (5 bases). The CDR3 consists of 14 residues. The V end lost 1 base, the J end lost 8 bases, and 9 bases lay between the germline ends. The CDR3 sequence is CASSLGGGDSPLHF. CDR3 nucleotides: TGTGCCAGCAGTTTAGGGGGGGGGGATTCACCCCTCCACTTT.